The 14 T cell receptor beta chains given below trace back to one sample, sequenced in a study of blood T cells in healthy people across ages (dated by TCRdb to the mid-2010s). The library was obtained by 5' RACE. The run used an Illumina HiSeq 2500. A second roughly 6 to 11 cycle PCR used a sample-barcoded 5' primer and a J-beta primer mix. TCRdb trimmed public reads at Q25 via fastp, called clones via MiXCR and kept in-frame beta chains. Rows are unified per CDR3 protein, each entry keeping the most common DNA and genes. The sample profile shows about 640,000 distinct CDR3 sequences; about 30% of them were found once. Clones ranked in the top ten supply around a sixth of the sample. Sequencing input: blood. The receptor set was obtained from a woman over 75 in good health.

The chain links TRBV9 to TRBJ1-2; D call uncertain. Germline CDR1 reads SGDLS; CDR2 reads YYNGEE. The CDR3 covers 15 residues. The germline V and J ends were trimmed by 3 bases and 4 bases, with 16 bases remaining between them. CDR3 protein: CASSAPSGLSYGYTF. CDR3 nucleotide sequence: TGTGCCAGCAGCGCCCCCTCCGGGCTGAGCTATGGCTACACCTTC.

This clonotype was counted many times. The genes are TRBV20-1 and TRBJ2-1; 7 bases match TRBD2. With 6 bases clipped from V and 0 bases from J, the junction kept 5 bases outside the gene matches. Germline V gives CDR1 DFQATT, CDR2 SNEGSKA (reference sequence). This CDR3 comprises 14 residues. The CDR3 DNA follows: TGCAGTGCAGGGAGGGTAAGCTCCTACAATGAGCAGTTCTTC. Translated: CSAGRVSSYNEQFF.

V gene TRBV30 combines with J gene TRBJ1-1; 7 bases fit TRBD1. There are 11 residues in the CDR3. J was trimmed by 3 bases and V by 7 bases; bases with no gene match: 2. Germline CDR1 reads GTSNPN; CDR2 reads SVGIG (reference sequence). DNA for the CDR3: TGTGCCTTACAGGGGTACACTGAAGCTTTCTTT. Translation: CALQGYTEAFF.

This clonotype came up many times. The chain employs TRBV2 and TRBJ2-6; tentatively, D is TRBD1 (5 bases). Germline V gene lookup returns CDR1 SNHLY and CDR2 FYNNEI. The ends were cut back, 7 bases at V and 2 bases at J, with 12 bases in the middle. The CDR3 loop spans 15 amino acids. As DNA, the CDR3 is TGTGCCAGCATTAAGGGGTTGACTGGGGCCAACGTCCTGACTTTC. It specifies CASIKGLTGANVLTF. Supplemented by reference TRBV2 and TRBJ2-6, the full variable domain reads EPEVTQTPSHQVTQMGQEVILRCVPISNHLYFYWYRQILGQKVEFLVSFYNNEISEKSEIFDDQFSVERPDGSNFTLKIRSTKLEDSAMYFCASIKGLTGANVLTFGAGSRLTVL.

Of note for this clonotype: One end of the junction fails to match germline, which may point to a read error. The genes are TRBV6-2 or TRBV6-3 and TRBJ2-7; unclear D gene. The germline gives CDR1 MNHEY, CDR2 SVGEGT. The CDR3 totals 12 residues. This CDR3 reads CASSYGSHEQYF. CDR3 sequence (DNA): TGTGCCAGCAGTTACGGCTCCCACGAGCAGTACTTC.

Ten or more counts support this clonotype. The chain couples TRBV7-6 to TRBJ1-1; 9 bases agree with TRBD1. CDR3 length: 14 amino acids. The germline CDR1 and CDR2 sequences are SGHVS and FNYEAQ. V was pared by 5 bases and J by 5 bases, with 6 bases of the junction left unmatched. The CDR3 sequence: CASSPMTGGTEAFF. For the CDR3, the DNA is TGTGCCAGCAGCCCCATGACAGGGGGGACTGAAGCTTTCTTT.

This sequence joins TRBV5-1 and TRBJ2-7; D call uncertain. In germline, CDR1 is SGHRS, CDR2 YFSETQ. This CDR3 has 14 residues. V gave up 4 bases and J gave up 0 bases, with 11 bases separating them. CDR3 sequence (DNA): TGCGCCAGCAGCGTAGACTGGGGCTCCTACGAGCAGTACTTC. Translation gives CASSVDWGSYEQYF. Variable domain in full (rest from reference TRBV5-1 and TRBJ2-7): KAGVTQTPRYLIKTRGQQVTLSCSPISGHRSVSWYQQTPGQGLQFLFEYFSETQRNKGNFPGRFSGRQFSNSRSEMNVSTLELGDSALYLCASSVDWGSYEQYFGPGTRLTVT.

This clonotype was counted ten times or more. This chain connects TRBV20-1 to TRBJ2-1; no definite D call. CDR1 and CDR2 (germline): DFQATT, SNEGSKA (reference sequence). V shed 4 bases and J shed 4 bases, with 14 bases lying between them. This CDR3 contains 14 residues. CDR3 nucleotide sequence: TGCAGTGCTATAGGGTCGGATTCTTACAATGAGCAGTTCTTC. Its protein product is CSAIGSDSYNEQFF.

Many counts were recorded for this clonotype. The V and J genes are TRBV6-1 and TRBJ1-6; no clear D. Germline CDR1 reads MNHNS; CDR2 reads SASEGT. The CDR3 sequence is 17 residues long. The V gene lost 5 bases and the J gene lost 4 bases, with 18 bases spanning the gap. CDR3 coding DNA: TGTGCCAGCAGTCGAACACCGTGGACGGCTTATAATTCACCCCTCCACTTT. This encodes CASSRTPWTAYNSPLHF.

Only a few counts were recorded for this clonotype. This rearrangement joins TRBV7-2 to TRBJ1-5, with TRBD1 matching 11 bases. Looked up from germline, CDR1 is SGHTA and CDR2 is FQGNSA. The trim removed 5 bases at V and 8 bases at J, leaving 8 bases unmatched. The CDR3 runs 15 residues. DNA of the CDR3: TGTGCCAGCAGCGTTACCCGGGACAGGGGGAAGCCCCAGCATTTT. Its protein is CASSVTRDRGKPQHF.

This clonotype was seen repeatedly, ten times or more. The chain uses TRBV6-5 and TRBJ2-1; perhaps TRBD2 as D (5 bases). Looked up from germline, CDR1 is MNHEY and CDR2 is SVGAGI. The CDR3 is 18 residues long. The germline V and J ends were trimmed by 0 bases and 0 bases, with 15 bases remaining between them. CDR3 sequence: CASSYSIPGSSSYNEQFF. CDR3 nucleotides: TGTGCCAGCAGTTACTCCATCCCGGGGTCAAGCTCCTACAATGAGCAGTTCTTC.

In its sample, this clonotype was seen a few times. The rearrangement links TRBV9 to TRBJ2-1; 10 bases are a match to TRBD2. This CDR3 is built from 21 residues. The V segment lost 3 bases and the J segment 0 bases; nucleotides outside the gene matches: 18. CDR1 is SGDLS, CDR2 YYNGEE, per germline. The CDR3 protein is CASSGEWGGTSVFLSYNEQFF. The CDR3 region has the DNA TGTGCCAGCAGCGGCGAGTGGGGGGGGACTAGCGTCTTCCTCTCCTACAATGAGCAGTTCTTC.

V is TRBV9 and J is TRBJ2-7, with TRBD2 identical over 10 bases. Trimming at V came to 6 bases and at J to 5 bases, leaving 11 bases not matched to a gene. CDR3 size: 15 residues. The germline CDR1 and CDR2 sequences are SGDLS and YYNGEE. The CDR3 nucleotides read TGTGCCAGCACATTTGGTGGGCTAGCGGGAGACGAGCAGTACTTC. Translating gives CASTFGGLAGDEQYF.

This clonotype showed up just a few times. A read error is possible here, since a much larger clone lies one base away. The chain combines TRBV5-1 with TRBJ2-7; 12 bases are a match to TRBD1. With 3 bases clipped from V and 5 bases from J, the junction kept 3 bases outside the gene matches. Germline assignment: CDR1 SGHRS and CDR2 YFSETQ. There are 14 residues in the CDR3. CDR3 sequence (DNA): TGCGCCAGCAGCTGGGGGACAGGGGGCGACGAGCAGTACTTC. Its protein is CASSWGTGGDEQYF. Supplemented by reference TRBV5-1 and TRBJ2-7, the full variable domain reads KAGVTQTPRYLIKTRGQQVTLSCSPISGHRSVSWYQQTPGQGLQFLFEYFSETQRNKGNFPGRFSGRQFSNSRSEMNVSTLELGDSALYLCASSWGTGGDEQYFGPGTRLTVT.